This T cell receptor beta chain is drawn from a study of Ad26.COV2.S vaccination and SARS-CoV-2 variants. Findings of the study overall: Responses of spike-specific T cells (both CD8+ and CD4+) reportedly showed substantial breadth after vaccination.

This CDR3 spans 15 amino acids. Trimming removed 4 bases at V and 2 bases at J, with 14 bases between. Germline V gene sequence: CDR1 SGHRS, CDR2 YFSETQ. As concerns this clone: Its antigen is currently unknown.

TCRdb's table, derived via immunoSEQ multiplex PCR, lists solely in-frame clones and lacks some. The sample lists 300,000 to 400,000 clones, about 92% occurring once. This receptor was taken from a human donor who had recovered from COVID-19. The input for sequencing was peripheral blood, taken after recovery from COVID-19. The chain is built from TRBV5-1 and TRBJ2-3; D is perhaps TRBD2 (6 bases). The CDR3 region has the DNA TGCGCCAGCAGCCCCTGGGGCGGGGACACAGATACGCAGTATTTT. Its translation: CASSPWGGDTDTQYF.